This entry is about one TCR beta chain. Its target is unknown. This specimen belongs to a study of radiotherapy plus CTLA-4 blockade in lung cancer. Overall study results and limits: In blood, tumor-derived TCR clones expanded after radiotherapy plus ipilimumab.

The protocol was immunoSEQ multiplex PCR, while the TCRdb copy is restricted to in-frame clones and leaves out a portion. Of 50,000 or so clones listed, roughly 80% are singletons. The source is a human donor with non-small cell lung cancer who had a partial response to radiotherapy plus ipilimumab. The input for sequencing was peripheral blood, taken from a patient treated with radiotherapy plus ipilimumab.

The CDR3, as DNA: TGTGCCAGCAGTTACCAGTCAGGCGGGGAGACCCAGTACTTC. Translated: CASSYQSGGETQYF. This chain connects TRBV6-6 to TRBJ2-5; D perhaps matches TRBD2 (5 bases). Trimming pared 2 bases from V and 5 bases from J, leaving 12 bases between. This CDR3 comprises 14 residues. The germline V gene has CDR1 MNHNY and CDR2 SVGAGI (reference sequence).